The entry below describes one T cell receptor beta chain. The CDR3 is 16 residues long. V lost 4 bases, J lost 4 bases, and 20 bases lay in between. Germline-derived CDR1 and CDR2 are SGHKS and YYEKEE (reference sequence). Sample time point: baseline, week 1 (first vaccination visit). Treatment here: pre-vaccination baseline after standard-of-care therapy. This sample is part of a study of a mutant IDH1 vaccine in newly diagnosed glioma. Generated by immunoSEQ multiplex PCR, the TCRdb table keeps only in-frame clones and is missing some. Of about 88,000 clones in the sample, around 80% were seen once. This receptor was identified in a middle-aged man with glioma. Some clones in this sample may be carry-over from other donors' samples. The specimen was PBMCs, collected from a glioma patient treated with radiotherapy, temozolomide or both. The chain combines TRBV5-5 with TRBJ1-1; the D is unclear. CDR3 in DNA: TGTGCCAGCAGCCCGCTTTCGATGCAATTGGGCACTGAAGCTTTCTTT. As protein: CASSPLSMQLGTEAFF. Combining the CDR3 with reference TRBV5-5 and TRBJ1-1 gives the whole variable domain DAGVTQSPTHLIKTRGQQVTLRCSPISGHKSVSWYQQVLGQGPQFIFQYYEKEERGRGNFPDRFSARQFPNYSSELNVNALLLGDSALYLCASSPLSMQLGTEAFFGQGTRLTVV.